This note documents a single TCR beta chain sequence. The data were taken from a study of blood T cell repertoires in COVID-19. Sequencing used immunoSEQ multiplex PCR; TCRdb keeps in-frame clones, though not all of them. The sample carries hundreds of thousands of clones, about 90% recorded once. V lost 0 bases and J 11 bases, leaving 14 bases between the germline ends. Per the germline V gene, CDR1 is WNHNN and CDR2 is SYGVQD (reference sequence). This CDR3 region has 13 residues. The cohort comprised adults aged about 18 to 100 years residing in 24 US areas. Membership in each cohort depended on participant-reported clinical history.

This rearrangement joins TRBV10-1 to TRBJ2-7; a possible D gene is TRBD2 (6 bases). This TCR derives from a middle-aged woman with acute COVID-19. The material sequenced was PBMCs or T cells enriched from blood (not recorded which). CDR3 sequence reads: CASSESGGTEKYF. CDR3 DNA: TGCGCCAGCAGTGAGTCAGGAGGGACCGAAAAGTACTTC.